Following are 23 T cell receptor beta chains from one sample sequenced in a study of T cells after yellow fever vaccination. From the 5' RACE reads, TCRdb called clonotypes with MiXCR, one entry per CDR3 protein. Of tens of thousands of distinct CDR3 sequences in the sample, less than 5.5% were seen once. The specimen was PBMCs, either bulk or a sorted T-cell subset (CD4+, CD8+, memory, or dextramer-sorted; not recorded which), collected 35 to 50 days after the first yellow fever vaccination. Receptors originate from a young man who received the YFV17D yellow fever vaccine.

This clonotype has at least ten counts. The chain is built from TRBV7-2 and TRBJ2-7, with 9 bases lining up with TRBD1. This CDR3 has 15 residues. With V trimmed by 2 bases and J by 4 bases, 6 bases remained unmatched. Per germline, CDR1 SGHTA and CDR2 FQGNSA. The CDR3 reads CASSLNGQGIYEQYV. The CDR3 region has the DNA TGTGCCAGCAGCTTAAATGGACAGGGGATATACGAGCAGTACGTC.

This clonotype was recorded at least ten times. This rearrangement joins TRBV5-6 to TRBJ2-7, with TRBD1 matching over 8 bases. V trimming: 9 bases; J trimming: 6 bases; junction bases outside the gene matches: 11. The CDR3 totals 13 residues. The germline gives CDR1 SGHDT, CDR2 YYEEEE. Written as DNA, the CDR3 is TGTGCCACCGGGACAGGACGGGTGGTCGAGCAGTACTTC. It specifies CATGTGRVVEQYF. The full variable domain, rest sourced from reference TRBV5-6 and TRBJ2-7, is DAGVTQSPTHLIKTRGQQVTLRCSPKSGHDTVSWYQQALGQGPQFIFQYYEEEERQRGNFPDRFSGHQFPNYSSELNVNALLLGDSALYLCATGTGRVVEQYFGPGTRLTVT.

The chain joins TRBV13 to TRBJ2-5; D is undetermined. The length of the CDR3 is 15 residues. CDR1 and CDR2 from the germline V gene are PRHDT and FYEKMQ (reference sequence). Trimming left V 5 bases short and J 4 bases short, with 17 bases between. This chain's CDR3 is CASSPESYCSETQYF. The CDR3 coding sequence is TGTGCCAGCAGCCCCGAGAGCTACTGCTCAGAGACCCAGTACTTC.

Ten or more counts support this clonotype. This sequence joins TRBV9 and TRBJ2-2; either TRBD1 or TRBD2 may supply D (5 bases each). This CDR3 region has 17 residues. Germline V CDR1 and CDR2: SGDLS, YYNGEE. V lost 4 bases and J lost 5, with 21 bases in between. CDR3 sequence (DNA): TGTGCCAGCAGCATAATGGGACGGGCCCCTGGGACCGGGGAGCTGTTTTTT. It is translated as CASSIMGRAPGTGELFF.

This clonotype has ten or more counts. CDR3 in amino acids: CASSLASTNGELFF. CDR3 nucleotide sequence: TGTGCCAGCAGCTTAGCTTCGACAAACGGGGAGCTGTTTTTT. This rearrangement joins TRBV7-2 to TRBJ2-2; D remains ambiguous. CDR1 is SGHTA and CDR2 is FQGNSA in the germline V gene. The length of the CDR3 is 14 residues. Trimming left V 0 bases short and J 7 bases short, with 9 bases between.

This clonotype showed up many times. This chain joins TRBV19 and TRBJ1-5; TRBD1 matches 7 bases. Germline lookup yields CDR1 LNHDA and CDR2 SQIVND (reference sequence). The CDR3 contains 13 residues. V shed 7 bases and J 11 bases; nucleotides not matched to a gene: 11. CDR3 nucleotide sequence: TGTGCCAGTATTGGGCAGGGGGTCGGGGCCCAGCATTTT. Translated, it gives CASIGQGVGAQHF.

This clonotype was seen ten or more times. The rearrangement uses TRBV5-1 and TRBJ2-5, with 13 bases aligning to TRBD2. From germline, CDR1 is SGHRS and CDR2 YFSETQ. The V gene end was trimmed by 0 bases and the J gene end by 4 bases; junction bases not matched to a gene: 0. The CDR3 runs 15 residues. CDR3 nucleotides: TGCGCCAGCAGCTTGGGACTAGCGGGGGGAGAGACCCAGTACTTC. As protein: CASSLGLAGGETQYF.

Ten or more counts support this clonotype. This chain connects TRBV15 to TRBJ2-6, with D tentatively TRBD1 (5 bases). This CDR3 comprises 17 residues. Looked up from germline, CDR1 is LNHNV and CDR2 is YYDKDF (reference sequence). V was pared by 0 bases and J by 0 bases, with 9 bases between. CDR3 nucleotide sequence: TGTGCCACCAGCAGAGATCTAGGGGACTCTGGGGCCAACGTCCTGACTTTC. This gives the protein CATSRDLGDSGANVLTF. The variable domain in full, completed from reference TRBV15 and TRBJ2-6, reads DAMVIQNPRYQVTQFGKPVTLSCSQTLNHNVMYWYQQKSSQAPKLLFHYYDKDFNNEADTPDNFQSRRPNTSFCFLDIRSPGLGDTAMYLCATSRDLGDSGANVLTFGAGSRLTVL.

At least ten counts were recorded for this clonotype. The chain couples TRBV29-1 to TRBJ1-1; 7 positions agree with TRBD1. Losses at the gene ends were 3 bases for V and 3 bases for J; bases not matched to a gene: 4. Germline CDR1 and CDR2: SQVTM and ANQGSEA. The CDR3 spans 13 residues. This CDR3 is CSVDTGEDTEAFF. The DNA for the CDR3 is TGCAGCGTTGATACAGGGGAGGACACTGAAGCTTTCTTT.

By share, this clonotype ranks as medium-sized. Here the CDR3 DNA reads TGCGCCAGCAGCTTCCAAGAGACCCAGTACTTC. Amino acid sequence: CASSFQETQYF. This sequence joins TRBV5-1 and TRBJ2-5, with D hard to call. The CDR3 loop spans 11 amino acids. From germline, CDR1 is SGHRS and CDR2 YFSETQ. Deletions cut 2 bases from V and 1 base from J, with 0 bases between.

In its sample, this clonotype was seen many times. The CDR3 DNA sequence: TGTGCCAGCAGCTTTCGCGGGGGCCATCAAGAGACCCAGTACTTC. It translates to CASSFRGGHQETQYF. The genes are TRBV7-2 and TRBJ2-5; maybe TRBD2 (7 bases). CDR3 length equals 15 residues. Germline V CDR1 and CDR2: SGHTA, FQGNSA. V lost 3 bases and J 2 bases, leaving 13 bases between the germline ends.

At least ten counts were recorded for this clonotype. The V call is TRBV7-2, the J call TRBJ2-1; a possible D gene is TRBD1 (6 bases). CDR1 is SGHTA and CDR2 is FQGNSA in the germline V gene. The V end lost 7 bases, the J end lost 8 bases, and 15 bases lay between the germline ends. The length of the CDR3 is 13 residues. CDR3 in DNA: TGTGCCAGCACCATGGGGGCCCTTGATGAGCAGTTCTTC. Its protein product is CASTMGALDEQFF.

This clonotype came up a few times. The rearrangement uses TRBV28 and TRBJ1-6; no reliable D call. Germline V gives CDR1 MDHEN, CDR2 SYDVKM. The CDR3 length is 14 residues. V was trimmed by 8 bases and J by 0 bases, leaving 8 bases between them. The CDR3, as DNA: TGTGCCAGCCTTCCGGGCTCCTATAATTCACCCCTCCACTTT. Translated, it gives CASLPGSYNSPLHF.

At least ten counts were recorded for this clonotype. This chain uses TRBV4-3 with TRBJ2-7; the D is unclear. The CDR3 covers 17 residues. Per the germline V gene, CDR1 is LGHNA and CDR2 is YSLEER. The V end lost 4 bases, the J end lost 0 bases, and 19 bases lay between the germline ends. The CDR3 loop reads CASSLRQTTLGSYEQYF. The CDR3 DNA reads as TGCGCCAGCAGCCTACGCCAGACAACCCTGGGCTCCTACGAGCAGTACTTC.

This clonotype was recorded many times. V usage is TRBV7-6 and J usage is TRBJ2-3; no definite D call. The CDR3 is 14 residues long. CDR1 SGHVS and CDR2 FNYEAQ come from the germline V gene. V was cut by 1 base and J by 3 bases, with 8 bases left in between. CDR3 sequence (DNA): TGTGCCAGCAGCTTAGGCATGACTACAGATACGCAGTATTTT. As protein: CASSLGMTTDTQYF.

This clonotype has a count of ten or more. V gene TRBV5-1 combines with J gene TRBJ2-4; D possibly corresponds to TRBD1 (5 bases). This CDR3 is built from 14 residues. V was cut by 4 bases and J by 7 bases, with 15 bases left in between. Per the germline V gene, CDR1 is SGHRS and CDR2 is YFSETQ. The CDR3 region is CASSNTGSMNIQYF. For the CDR3, the DNA is TGCGCCAGCAGCAATACAGGTAGCATGAACATTCAGTACTTC.

The sample holds many counts of this clonotype. V and J are TRBV20-1 and TRBJ1-2; 11 bases map to TRBD1. V lost 6 bases, J lost 9 bases, and 12 bases stayed unmatched. The CDR3 is made up of 14 amino acids. Germline CDR1 is DFQATT and CDR2 is SNEGSKA (reference sequence). In nucleotides, the CDR3 is TGCAGTGCCCTTACCGGGACAGGGGGGAGAAGCTACACCTTC. Protein sequence: CSALTGTGGRSYTF.

In this sample, this clonotype turned up many times. The gene calls are TRBV5-1 and TRBJ2-5; TRBD1 matches 8 bases. J was trimmed by 6 bases and V by 0 bases; bases with no gene match: 7. CDR1 is SGHRS and CDR2 is YFSETQ in the germline V gene. This CDR3 is 15 amino acids long. CDR3 DNA: TGCGCCAGCAGCTTGGACCGGACAGGGATACAGACCCAGTACTTC. It codes for CASSLDRTGIQTQYF. Drawing the rest from reference TRBV5-1 and TRBJ2-5, the complete variable domain is KAGVTQTPRYLIKTRGQQVTLSCSPISGHRSVSWYQQTPGQGLQFLFEYFSETQRNKGNFPGRFSGRQFSNSRSEMNVSTLELGDSALYLCASSLDRTGIQTQYFGPGTRLLVL.

This clonotype appeared many times. This rearrangement joins TRBV5-4 to TRBJ2-5; TRBD2 agrees at 14 bases. J gave up 5 bases and V 5 bases, and 5 bases lay outside the gene matches. Germline V lookup: CDR1 SGHNT, CDR2 YYREEE (reference sequence). The length of the CDR3 is 15 residues. This chain's CDR3 is CASRATSGGVETQYF. The CDR3 coding sequence is TGTGCCAGCAGGGCGACTAGCGGGGGGGTTGAGACCCAGTACTTC.

This clonotype occurred many times. The V gene is TRBV3-1, the J gene TRBJ2-5; no clear D. The germline V gene encodes CDR1 LGHDT and CDR2 YNNKEL (reference sequence). CDR3 length equals 16 residues. V was cut by 0 bases and J by 0 bases, with 11 bases left in between. CDR3 nucleotide sequence: TGTGCCAGCAGCCAAGATCTTTCCCAGAACCAAGAGACCCAGTACTTC. It is translated as CASSQDLSQNQETQYF.

The J gene is TRBJ2-5, the V gene TRBV7-2, with D possibly TRBD2 on 6 matching bases. This CDR3 region has 15 residues. V lost 5 bases and J lost 5, with 18 bases in between. CDR1 and CDR2 from the germline V gene are SGHTA and FQGNSA. The CDR3: CASSQQRAPEETQYF. The DNA of the CDR3 is TGTGCCAGCAGCCAACAGCGGGCCCCCGAGGAGACCCAGTACTTC.

This clonotype occurred many times. The chain employs TRBV10-3 and TRBJ1-2, with D uncertain. V lost 7 bases to trimming and J lost 2 bases, with 14 bases between them. Germline-derived CDR1 and CDR2 are ENHRY and SYGVKD. The CDR3 is 14 residues long. This CDR3 reads CAINPDGSNYGYTF. The DNA of the CDR3 is TGTGCCATCAACCCCGACGGATCCAACTATGGCTACACCTTC.

The table lists this clonotype with many counts. The rearrangement links TRBV19 to TRBJ1-1; D is unclear. Trimming left V 4 bases short and J 4 bases short, with 13 bases between. Looked up from germline, CDR1 is LNHDA and CDR2 is SQIVND (reference sequence). This CDR3 spans 14 amino acids. CDR3 nucleotides: TGTGCCAGTAGTACTTTCAGTTTGGGCACTGAAGCTTTCTTT. Its protein product is CASSTFSLGTEAFF. The variable domain in full, with the rest retrieved from reference TRBV19 and TRBJ1-1, is DGGITQSPKYLFRKEGQNVTLSCEQNLNHDAMYWYRQDPGQGLRLIYYSQIVNDFQKGDIAEGYSVSREKKESFPLTVTSAQKNPTAFYLCASSTFSLGTEAFFGQGTRLTVV.